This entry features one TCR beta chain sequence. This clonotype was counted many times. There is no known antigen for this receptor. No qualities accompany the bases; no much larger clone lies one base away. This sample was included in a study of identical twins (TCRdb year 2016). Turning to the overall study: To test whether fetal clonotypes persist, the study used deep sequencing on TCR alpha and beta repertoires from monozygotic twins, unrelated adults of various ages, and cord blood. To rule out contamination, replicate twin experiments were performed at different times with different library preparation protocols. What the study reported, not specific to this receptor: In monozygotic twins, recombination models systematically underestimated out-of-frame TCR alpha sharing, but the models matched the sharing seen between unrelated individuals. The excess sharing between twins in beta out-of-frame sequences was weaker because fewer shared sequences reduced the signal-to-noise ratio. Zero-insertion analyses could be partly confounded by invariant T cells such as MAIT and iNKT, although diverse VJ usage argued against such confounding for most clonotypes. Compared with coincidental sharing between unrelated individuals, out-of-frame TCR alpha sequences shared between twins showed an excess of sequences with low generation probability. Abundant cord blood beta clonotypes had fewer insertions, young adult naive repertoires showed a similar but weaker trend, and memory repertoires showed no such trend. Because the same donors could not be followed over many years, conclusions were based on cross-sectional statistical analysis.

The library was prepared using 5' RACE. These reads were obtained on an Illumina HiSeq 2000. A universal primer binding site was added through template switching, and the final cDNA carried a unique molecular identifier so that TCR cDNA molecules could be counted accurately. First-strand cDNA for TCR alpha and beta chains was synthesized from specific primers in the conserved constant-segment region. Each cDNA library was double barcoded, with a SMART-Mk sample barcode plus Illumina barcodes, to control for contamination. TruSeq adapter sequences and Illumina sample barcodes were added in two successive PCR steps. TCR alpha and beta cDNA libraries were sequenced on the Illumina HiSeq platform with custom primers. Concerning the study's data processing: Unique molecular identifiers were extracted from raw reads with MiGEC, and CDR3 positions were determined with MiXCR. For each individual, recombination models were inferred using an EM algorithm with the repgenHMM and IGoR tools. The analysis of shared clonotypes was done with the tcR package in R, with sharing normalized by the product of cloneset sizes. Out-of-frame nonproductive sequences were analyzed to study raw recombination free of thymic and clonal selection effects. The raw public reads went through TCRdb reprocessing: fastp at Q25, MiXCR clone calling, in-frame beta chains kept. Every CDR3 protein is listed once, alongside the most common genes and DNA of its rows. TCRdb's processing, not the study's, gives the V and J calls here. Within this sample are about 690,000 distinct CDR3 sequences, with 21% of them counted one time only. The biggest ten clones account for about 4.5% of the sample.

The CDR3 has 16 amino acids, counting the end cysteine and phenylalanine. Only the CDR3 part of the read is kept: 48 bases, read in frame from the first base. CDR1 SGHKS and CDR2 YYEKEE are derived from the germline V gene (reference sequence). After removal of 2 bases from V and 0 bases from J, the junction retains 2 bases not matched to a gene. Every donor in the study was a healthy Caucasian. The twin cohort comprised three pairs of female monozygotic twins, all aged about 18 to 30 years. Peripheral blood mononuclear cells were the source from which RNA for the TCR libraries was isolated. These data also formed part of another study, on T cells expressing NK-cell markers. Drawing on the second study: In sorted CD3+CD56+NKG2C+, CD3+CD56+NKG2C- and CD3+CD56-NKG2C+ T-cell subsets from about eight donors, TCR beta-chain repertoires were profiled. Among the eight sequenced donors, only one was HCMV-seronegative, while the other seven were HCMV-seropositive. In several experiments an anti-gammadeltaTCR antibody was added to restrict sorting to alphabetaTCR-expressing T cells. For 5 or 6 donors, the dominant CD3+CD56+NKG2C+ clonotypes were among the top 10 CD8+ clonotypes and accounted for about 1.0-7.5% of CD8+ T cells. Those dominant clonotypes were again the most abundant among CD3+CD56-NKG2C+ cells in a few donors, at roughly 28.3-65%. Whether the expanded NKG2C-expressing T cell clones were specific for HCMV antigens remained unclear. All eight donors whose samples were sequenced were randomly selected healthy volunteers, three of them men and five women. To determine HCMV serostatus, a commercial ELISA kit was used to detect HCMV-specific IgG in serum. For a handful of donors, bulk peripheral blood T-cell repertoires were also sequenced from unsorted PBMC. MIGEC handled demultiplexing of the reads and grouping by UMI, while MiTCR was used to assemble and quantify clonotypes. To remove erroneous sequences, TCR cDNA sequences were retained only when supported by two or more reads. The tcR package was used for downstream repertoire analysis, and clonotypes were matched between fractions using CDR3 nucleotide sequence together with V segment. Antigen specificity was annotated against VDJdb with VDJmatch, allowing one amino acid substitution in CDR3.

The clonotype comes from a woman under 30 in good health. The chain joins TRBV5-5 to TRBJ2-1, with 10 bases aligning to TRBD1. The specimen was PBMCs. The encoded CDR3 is CASSFRDRGSYNEQFF. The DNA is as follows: TGTGCCAGCAGCTTCCGGGACAGGGGCTCCTACAATGAGCAGTTCTTC.